What follows are 26 T cell receptor beta chains derived from one specimen sequenced in a study of blood T cell repertoires in COVID-19. The method was immunoSEQ multiplex PCR; TCRdb's version includes in-frame clones alone and lacks a portion of them. The table records about 80,000 clones, around 88% of them present only once. Sequences were obtained from peripheral blood. Every receptor here comes from a woman older than 75 with acute or convalescent COVID-19.

The rearrangement links TRBV6-5 to TRBJ2-7; 7 bases fit TRBD1. V lost 6 bases and J lost 1; bases outside the gene matches: 9. CDR1 is MNHEY and CDR2 is SVGAGI in the germline V gene. The CDR3 spans 15 residues. The CDR3 region has the DNA TGTGCCAGCAGACCCCGCCGACAGGGTTCCTACGAGCAGTACTTC. Translating gives CASRPRRQGSYEQYF.

This rearrangement joins TRBV27 to TRBJ2-5; 12 bases are shared with TRBD2. Germline trimming cut 4 bases from V and 3 bases from J; bases unmatched to any gene: 0. The CDR3 extends over 14 amino acids. Per the germline V gene, CDR1 is MNHEY and CDR2 is SMNVEV (reference sequence). CDR3 in amino acids: CASSSSGGEETQYF. CDR3 DNA: TGTGCCAGCAGTTCTAGCGGGGGGGAAGAGACCCAGTACTTC.

The chain joins TRBV9 to TRBJ2-5, with 8 bases aligning to TRBD1. Trimming took 4 bases from V and 0 from J; bases not matched to a gene: 8. The CDR3 is 16 amino acids. Per germline, CDR1 SGDLS and CDR2 YYNGEE. CDR3 sequence: CASSPGGGEYQETQYF. The CDR3 DNA is TGTGCCAGCAGCCCAGGGGGCGGAGAGTACCAAGAGACCCAGTACTTC.

This clone showed up just once. V gene TRBV10-3 combines with J gene TRBJ1-2; 9 bases match TRBD1. The germline CDR1 and CDR2 sequences are ENHRY and SYGVKD. Trimming removed 2 bases from V and 4 bases from J; junction bases left unmatched: 8. The CDR3 runs 16 residues. CDR3 DNA sequence: TGTGCCATCAGTGAGGCGTCCGGGGACAGGGCCTATGGCTACACCTTC. Amino acid sequence: CAISEASGDRAYGYTF.

This chain uses TRBV27 with TRBJ2-7; 11 bases agree with TRBD1. V was pared by 6 bases and J by 5 bases, with 12 bases of the junction left unmatched. CDR1 is MNHEY, CDR2 SMNVEV, per germline (reference sequence). This CDR3 is built from 16 residues. The CDR3 reads CASRSAPGQGVNEQYF. CDR3 nucleotide sequence: TGTGCCAGCAGATCTGCCCCGGGACAGGGGGTAAACGAGCAGTACTTC.

The chain combines TRBV14 with TRBJ1-4, with TRBD1 matching over 7 bases. With 4 bases clipped from V and 3 bases from J, the junction kept 11 bases outside the gene matches. Germline V gene sequence: CDR1 SGHDN, CDR2 FVKESK. This CDR3 region has 17 residues. The CDR3: CASSPRTGLMANEKLFF. For the CDR3, the DNA is TGTGCCAGCAGCCCCCGGACAGGTCTGATGGCTAATGAAAAACTGTTTTTT.

The V call is TRBV27, the J call TRBJ2-7; 8 bases agree with TRBD2. Unmatched junction bases numbered 7, after V lost 6 bases and J lost 3 bases. The CDR3 totals 14 residues. Per the germline V gene, CDR1 is MNHEY and CDR2 is SMNVEV (reference sequence). The CDR3 reads CASRLLAGNYEQYF. CDR3 bases: TGTGCCAGCAGACTTTTAGCGGGGAACTACGAGCAGTACTTC.

This clone showed up just a few times. The chain links TRBV5-1 to TRBJ1-2; 7 nucleotides line up with TRBD1. The CDR3 is made up of 14 amino acids. Germline lookup yields CDR1 SGHRS and CDR2 YFSETQ. Losses at the gene ends were 4 bases for V and 4 bases for J; bases not matched to a gene: 7. As DNA, the CDR3 is TGCGCCAGCAGCCCTGAACAGGGGTCCTATGGCTACACCTTC. Residues: CASSPEQGSYGYTF.

CDR3 region: CASSPRTFSSPLHF. The CDR3 DNA sequence: TGTGCCAGCAGTCCACGGACATTTTCTTCACCCCTCCACTTT. The chain uses TRBV27 and TRBJ1-6; weak D call: TRBD1 (5 bases). The CDR3 consists of 14 residues. The ends were cut back, 5 bases at V and 9 bases at J, with 14 bases in the middle. CDR1 MNHEY and CDR2 SMNVEV come from the germline V gene (reference sequence).

The chain carries TRBV9 and TRBJ1-6, with 9 bases fitting TRBD1. The CDR3 runs 15 residues. Germline V gene sequence: CDR1 SGDLS, CDR2 YYNGEE. V lost 3 bases to trimming and J lost 10 bases; unmatched junction nucleotides: 8. The CDR3 is CASSASGQGSSPLHF. The DNA of the CDR3 is TGTGCCAGCAGCGCCTCGGGACAGGGATCATCACCCCTCCACTTT.

V usage is TRBV27 and J usage is TRBJ2-7, with a weak D call TRBD2 (7 bases). CDR3 length equals 15 residues. Germline values: CDR1 MNHEY, CDR2 SMNVEV (reference sequence). V lost 8 bases and J lost 3, with 20 bases in between. The CDR3 sequence: CASRGLAAVDYEQYF. Here the CDR3 DNA reads TGTGCCAGCCGGGGGCTAGCGGCCGTCGACTACGAGCAGTACTTC.

The V call is TRBV6-1, the J call TRBJ1-5, with 8 bases aligning to TRBD1. The CDR3 consists of 16 residues. CDR1 is MNHNS and CDR2 is SASEGT in the germline V gene. Trimming at V came to 4 bases and at J to 3 bases, leaving 8 bases not matched to a gene. Here the CDR3 reads CASSGQGSLANQPQHF. The CDR3 DNA sequence: TGTGCCAGCAGTGGACAGGGGAGTTTGGCCAATCAGCCCCAGCATTTT.

This clone was seen a few times. The V gene is TRBV9, the J gene TRBJ1-1, with D unclear. Germline CDR1 and CDR2: SGDLS and YYNGEE. The CDR3 sequence is 13 residues long. V gave up 0 bases and J gave up 3 bases, with 6 bases separating them. CDR3 nucleotides: TGTGCCAGCAGCGTAGAGCGTTACACTGAAGCTTTCTTT. Translation: CASSVERYTEAFF.

This chain connects TRBV7-2 to TRBJ1-1; maybe TRBD1 (6 bases). The ends were cut back, 1 base at V and 5 bases at J, with 14 bases in the middle. Germline V gene data show CDR1 as SGHTA and CDR2 as FQGNSA. CDR3 length: 15 residues. The CDR3 region has the DNA TGTGCCAGCAGCTTAGACCCAGGGGTCGGGACTGAAGCTTTCTTT. It specifies CASSLDPGVGTEAFF.

The V call is TRBV7-2, the J call TRBJ2-3, with 11 bases that match TRBD2. Losses at the gene ends were 6 bases for V and 8 bases for J; bases not matched to a gene: 10. The CDR3 runs 15 residues. The germline V gene encodes CDR1 SGHTA and CDR2 FQGNSA. In nucleotides, the CDR3 is TGTGCCAGCAGTCCCCTAGCGGGGGGAGGGGGTACGCAGTATTTT. Translated, it gives CASSPLAGGGGTQYF.

In regard to this clone: The junction shows a germline mismatch at one end, possibly a read error. The chain employs TRBV7-7 and TRBJ2-1, with 14 bases lining up with TRBD2. This CDR3 is 15 amino acids long. Germline lookup yields CDR1 SSHAT and CDR2 FNYEAQ (reference sequence). Written as DNA, the CDR3 is TGTGCTAGCAGCCCTGGACTAGCGGGGGGAAATGAGCAGTTCTTC. This gives the protein CASSPGLAGGNEQFF.

This rearrangement joins TRBV15 to TRBJ2-1; TRBD1 matches 10 bases. The CDR3 contains 16 residues. Germline V gives CDR1 LNHNV, CDR2 YYDKDF (reference sequence). With 3 bases clipped from V and 4 bases from J, the junction kept 6 bases outside the gene matches. The DNA of the CDR3 is TGTGCCACCAGCAGGGTGGACAGGGGGAGTTACAATGAGCAGTTCTTC. It is translated as CATSRVDRGSYNEQFF.

This clone occurred once. The chain joins TRBV10-1 to TRBJ2-2; D is uncertain. CDR1 is WNHNN, CDR2 SYGVQD, per germline (reference sequence). Trimming pared 2 bases from V and 4 bases from J, leaving 5 bases between. This CDR3 comprises 13 residues. The CDR3 DNA reads as TGCGCCAGCAGTGAGACCAGCACCGGGGAGCTGTTTTTT. It is translated as CASSETSTGELFF.

The rearrangement links TRBV5-6 to TRBJ1-2; possible D gene TRBD1, 5 bases. This CDR3 comprises 16 residues. In germline, CDR1 is SGHDT, CDR2 YYEEEE. Between the trimmed V and J ends, which lost 3 bases and 0 bases, there was a span of 15 bases. CDR3 sequence (DNA): TGTGCCAGCAGCTCTTCCCTGGGAGGGGCTAACTATGGCTACACCTTC. Translated: CASSSSLGGANYGYTF.

This clone was found a few times. This sequence joins TRBV20-1 and TRBJ2-1, with a weak D call TRBD2 (6 bases). Trimming stripped 3 bases from V and 14 bases from J, with 14 bases between. This CDR3 region has 11 residues. CDR1 and CDR2 from the germline V gene are DFQATT and SNEGSKA (reference sequence). CDR3 sequence (DNA): TGCAGTGCTAGGGAGTCGGGGGTAGAGTTCTTC. Translating it yields CSARESGVEFF.

This chain joins TRBV7-8 and TRBJ1-6; D is possibly TRBD1 (5 bases). The CDR3 totals 15 residues. V was cut by 5 bases and J by 9 bases, with 17 bases left in between. Germline values: CDR1 SGHVS, CDR2 FQNEAQ. The CDR3 DNA reads as TGTGCCAGCAGCCTACAACGACAGTCGGCTTCACCCCTCCACTTT. Its protein product is CASSLQRQSASPLHF.

The rearrangement uses TRBV6-5 and TRBJ1-2, with TRBD1 matching over 11 bases. Per germline, CDR1 MNHEY and CDR2 SVGAGI. This CDR3 region has 14 residues. V dropped 2 bases and J dropped 10; count of bases not matched to a gene: 6. The CDR3 nucleotides are TGTGCCAGCAGTTACGGGACAGGGGGGTTGGTCTACACCTTC. As protein: CASSYGTGGLVYTF.

V and J are TRBV20-1 and TRBJ1-1, with 7 positions matching TRBD1. The germline gives CDR1 DFQATT, CDR2 SNEGSKA (reference sequence). V shed 3 bases, J shed 11 bases, and the junction held 9 bases outside the gene matches. The CDR3 extends over 12 amino acids. This chain's CDR3 is CSASRGRIEAFF. For the CDR3, the DNA is TGCAGTGCTAGTAGGGGGCGCATAGAGGCTTTCTTT.

V usage is TRBV10-3 and J usage is TRBJ1-1, with D perhaps matching TRBD1 (5 bases). The V end was cut by 3 bases, the J end by 2 bases, with 10 bases between. Germline CDR1 reads ENHRY; CDR2 reads SYGVKD. CDR3 length: 14 residues. In DNA form, the CDR3 reads TGTGCCATCAGTGACCGCGACAGTAACACTGAAGCTTTCTTT. Translating gives CAISDRDSNTEAFF.

The rearrangement joins TRBV9 to TRBJ2-2; weak D call: TRBD2 (5 bases). The V gene's germline CDR1 is SGDLS and CDR2 YYNGEE. CDR3 length equals 13 residues. V was cut by 2 bases and J by 5 bases, with 7 bases left in between. CDR3 DNA sequence: TGTGCCAGCAGCGTTAGCGTTACCGGGGAGCTGTTTTTT. Residues: CASSVSVTGELFF.

The rearrangement links TRBV11-2 to TRBJ1-4; 7 bases are a match to TRBD1. Germline values: CDR1 SGHAT, CDR2 FQNNGV. Trimming at V came to 4 bases and at J to 8 bases, leaving 10 bases not matched to a gene. CDR3 length equals 15 residues. The CDR3 protein is CASSYFYRGQEKLFF. The CDR3 nucleotides read TGTGCCAGCAGCTATTTCTACAGGGGTCAGGAAAAACTGTTTTTT.